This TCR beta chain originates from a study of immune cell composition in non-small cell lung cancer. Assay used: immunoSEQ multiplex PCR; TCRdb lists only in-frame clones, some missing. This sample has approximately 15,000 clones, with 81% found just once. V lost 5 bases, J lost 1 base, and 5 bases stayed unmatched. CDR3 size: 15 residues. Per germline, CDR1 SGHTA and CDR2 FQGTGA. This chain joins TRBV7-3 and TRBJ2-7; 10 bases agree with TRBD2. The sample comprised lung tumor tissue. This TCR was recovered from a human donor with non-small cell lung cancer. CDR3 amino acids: CASSVASGGSYEQYF. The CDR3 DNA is TGTGCCAGCAGCGTTGCTAGCGGGGGATCCTACGAGCAGTACTTC. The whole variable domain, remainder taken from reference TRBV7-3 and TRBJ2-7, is GAGVSQTPSNKVTEKGKYVELRCDPISGHTALYWYRQSLGQGPEFLIYFQGTGAADDSGLPNDRFFAVRPEGSVSTLKIQRTERGDSAVYLCASSVASGGSYEQYFGPGTRLTVT.